The rows below give T cell receptor beta chains drawn from one sample of a study of memory CD4+ T cells and cytomegalovirus serostatus. The assay was immunoSEQ multiplex PCR, and TCRdb's table has in-frame clones only and misses some. The table has about 50,000 clones, about 77% seen once. The specimen sequenced was memory CD4+ T cells from blood. The receptors were gathered from an adult in good health and CMV-seronegative. Each CDR3 is given with its conserved first and last residue. Fields, in order: CDR3 protein, J gene, V gene.

cdr3_aa: CASTRGDSPLHF
j_call: TRBJ1-6
v_call: TRBV2

cdr3_aa: CASSQISGGNEQFF
j_call: TRBJ2-1
v_call: TRBV18

cdr3_aa: CASSQRLSNEKLFF
j_call: TRBJ1-4
v_call: TRBV4-1

cdr3_aa: CASSSRGSRETQYF
j_call: TRBJ2-5
v_call: TRBV7-2

cdr3_aa: CASSLGTSGHNEQFF
j_call: TRBJ2-1
v_call: TRBV7-7

cdr3_aa: CASRLAGGTYEQYF
j_call: TRBJ2-7
v_call: TRBV28

cdr3_aa: CASNTDRGLTAFF
j_call: TRBJ1-1
v_call: TRBV19

cdr3_aa: CATGGLAGEVRYNEQFF
j_call: TRBJ2-1
v_call: TRBV10-3

cdr3_aa: CASSTGTARRFF
j_call: TRBJ2-1
v_call: TRBV27

cdr3_aa: CASRDRENSPLHF
j_call: TRBJ1-6
v_call: TRBV28

cdr3_aa: CASSGQGYGYTF
j_call: TRBJ1-2
v_call: TRBV2

cdr3_aa: CASSESGTGRTDTQYF
j_call: TRBJ2-3
v_call: TRBV10-2

cdr3_aa: CASSLEVGEQYF
j_call: TRBJ2-7
v_call: TRBV7-9

cdr3_aa: CASSLEGGSNSPLHF
j_call: TRBJ1-6
v_call: TRBV5-1

cdr3_aa: CASSPMGGGYTDTQYF
j_call: TRBJ2-3
v_call: TRBV7-2

cdr3_aa: CASSERWRVAEKLFF
j_call: TRBJ1-4
v_call: TRBV2

cdr3_aa: CASSPLYEQYF
j_call: TRBJ2-7
v_call: TRBV7-9

cdr3_aa: CASSRTDSGETTDTQYF
j_call: TRBJ2-3
v_call: TRBV18

cdr3_aa: CASSIGGTGGRTEAFF
j_call: TRBJ1-1
v_call: TRBV19

cdr3_aa: CATLRGKPSYEQYF
j_call: TRBJ2-7
v_call: TRBV6-5

cdr3_aa: CSVTTGNPGANVLTF
j_call: TRBJ2-6
v_call: TRBV29-1

cdr3_aa: CASSPVGGSTDTQYF
j_call: TRBJ2-3
v_call: TRBV18

cdr3_aa: CASSPGTGGYNEQFF
j_call: TRBJ2-1
v_call: TRBV7-2

cdr3_aa: CASSKTTGEQFF
j_call: TRBJ2-1
v_call: TRBV6-5

cdr3_aa: CASSSSPVLREKLFF
j_call: TRBJ1-4
v_call: TRBV11-2

cdr3_aa: CASSLPEGSGGVTYEQYF
j_call: TRBJ2-7
v_call: TRBV28

cdr3_aa: CASSPGTAADGYTF
j_call: TRBJ1-2
v_call: TRBV5-1

cdr3_aa: CASSSFRATEAFF
j_call: TRBJ1-1
v_call: TRBV27

cdr3_aa: CASGLGQGLDETQYF
j_call: TRBJ2-5
v_call: TRBV12-5

cdr3_aa: CSGIGQMNTEAFF
j_call: TRBJ1-1
v_call: TRBV29-1

cdr3_aa: CASSSSSGTYGYTF
j_call: TRBJ1-2
v_call: TRBV11-2

cdr3_aa: CAWRGNYEQYF
j_call: TRBJ2-7
v_call: TRBV30

cdr3_aa: CASSSQPGQQPQHF
j_call: TRBJ1-5
v_call: TRBV18

cdr3_aa: CASSLDRGSSGNTIYF
j_call: TRBJ1-3
v_call: TRBV7-6

cdr3_aa: CASSRGQNYGYTF
j_call: TRBJ1-2
v_call: TRBV5-1

cdr3_aa: CASSPQVNYGYTF
j_call: TRBJ1-2
v_call: TRBV6-5

cdr3_aa: CASSGEDRGWKLFF
j_call: TRBJ1-4
v_call: TRBV6-1

cdr3_aa: CASSESPNTEAFF
j_call: TRBJ1-1
v_call: TRBV2

cdr3_aa: CASNRGSSSQPQHF
j_call: TRBJ1-5
v_call: TRBV19

cdr3_aa: CASSKGLAGYTDTQYF
j_call: TRBJ2-3
v_call: TRBV5-4

cdr3_aa: CASRSQGVGTEAFF
j_call: TRBJ1-1
v_call: TRBV2

cdr3_aa: CASSKGKLQRTDTQYF
j_call: TRBJ2-3
v_call: TRBV21-1

cdr3_aa: CATRDSNYSNQPQHF
j_call: TRBJ1-5
v_call: TRBV10-3

cdr3_aa: CASTPGARGGAQYEQYF
j_call: TRBJ2-7
v_call: TRBV28

cdr3_aa: CASTGLAGYAGELFF
j_call: TRBJ2-2
v_call: TRBV7-6

cdr3_aa: CASSQVRAGRNYGYTF
j_call: TRBJ1-2
v_call: TRBV4-1

cdr3_aa: CASPALRTGGQETQYF
j_call: TRBJ2-5
v_call: TRBV28

cdr3_aa: CASSLASSGRKSDTQYF
j_call: TRBJ2-3
v_call: TRBV7-2

cdr3_aa: CASSLAGPGTSGSAQYF
j_call: TRBJ2-7
v_call: TRBV7-8

cdr3_aa: CAISDPGTVNTGELFF
j_call: TRBJ2-2
v_call: TRBV10-3

cdr3_aa: CASSQVDLVSYNEQFF
j_call: TRBJ2-1
v_call: TRBV4-1

cdr3_aa: CASSLGGFTGELFF
j_call: TRBJ2-2
v_call: TRBV7-2

cdr3_aa: CASSALGDGGGQETQYF
j_call: TRBJ2-5
v_call: TRBV5-6

cdr3_aa: CSGEDRGRDGYTF
j_call: TRBJ1-2
v_call: TRBV29-1

cdr3_aa: CASTVRGTRNEKLFF
j_call: TRBJ1-4
v_call: TRBV2

cdr3_aa: CASSLASGPLYEQYF
j_call: TRBJ2-7
v_call: TRBV5-1

cdr3_aa: CASSLGGGRFGYTF
j_call: TRBJ1-2
v_call: TRBV5-1

cdr3_aa: CASGRDPDTYEQYF
j_call: TRBJ2-7
v_call: TRBV5-1

cdr3_aa: CASSTASPGRQAFF
j_call: TRBJ1-1
v_call: TRBV5-1